Below are 5 T cell receptor beta chains sequenced from a single sample in a study of CD8+ T cells in alopecia areata. Those with alopecia areata gave lesional scalp punch biopsies and peripheral blood. Following RNA extraction, reverse transcription yielded cDNA that acted as the sequencing template. Sequencing was performed with immunoSEQ multiplex PCR; in TCRdb, only in-frame clones are kept and a portion is missing. The sample has roughly 13,000 clones, 45% to 60% seen once. The sequencing used skin, collected at week 0. The receptors come from a human donor with alopecia areata.

This clone was recorded only once. The chain joins TRBV9 to TRBJ2-5; D is possibly TRBD2 (6 bases). The germline V gene has CDR1 SGDLS and CDR2 YYNGEE. V gave up 0 bases and J gave up 5 bases, with 14 bases separating them. This CDR3 region has 15 residues. The CDR3 nucleotides read TGTGCCAGCAGCGTAGTTGCGGGGATGGCGGAGACCCAGTACTTC. Residues: CASSVVAGMAETQYF.

The chain joins TRBV5-6 to TRBJ1-1; 7 positions agree with TRBD1. The ends lost 1 base at V and 3 bases at J; junction bases unmatched: 3. CDR3 length equals 14 residues. Germline V lookup: CDR1 SGHDT, CDR2 YYEEEE. For the CDR3, the DNA is TGTGCCAGCAGCTTGACCGGGACAGACACTGAAGCTTTCTTT. Its protein is CASSLTGTDTEAFF.

Only a few counts were recorded for this clone. J is TRBJ2-5 and V is TRBV7-2, with 9 bases aligning to TRBD1. The CDR3 spans 13 residues. V trimming: 10 bases; J trimming: 5 bases; junction bases outside the gene matches: 8. Germline CDR1 and CDR2: SGHTA and FQGNSA. CDR3 protein: CAIDRGWLETQYF. The CDR3, as DNA: TGTGCCATTGACAGGGGGTGGCTCGAGACCCAGTACTTC.

The genes are TRBV6-5 and TRBJ2-5; 8 nucleotides align to TRBD1. Germline CDR1 is MNHEY and CDR2 is SVGAGI. This CDR3 is built from 14 residues. V shed 5 bases and J 1 base; nucleotides not matched to a gene: 3. CDR3 region: CASSPGTGQETQYF. Written as DNA, the CDR3 is TGTGCCAGCAGTCCTGGGACAGGCCAAGAGACCCAGTACTTC.

The chain links TRBV5-1 to TRBJ1-3, with TRBD1 matching 7 bases. CDR3 length equals 16 residues. Germline V gives CDR1 SGHRS, CDR2 YFSETQ. The trim removed 2 bases at V and 3 bases at J, leaving 8 bases unmatched. The CDR3 reads CASSFGVQGDGNTIYF. DNA for the CDR3: TGCGCCAGCAGCTTTGGTGTTCAGGGGGATGGAAACACCATATATTTT.